The T cell receptor beta chain described here comes from a study of blood T cells in healthy people across ages. Study-level results: As naive T cell percentage varied, TCR beta diversity correlated strongly with it.

This clonotype came up a few times. What it binds is unknown. CDR3 length: 15 amino acids. J gave up 9 bases and V 2 bases, and 8 bases lay outside the gene matches. Germline CDR1 reads SEHNR; CDR2 reads FQNEAQ (reference sequence). Primed by a sample-barcoded 5' primer and a J-beta primer mix, a second PCR proceeded for 7 to 11 cycles. Using its own MiXCR run on the 5' RACE reads, TCRdb lists one record per CDR3 protein. Among around 1.5 million distinct CDR3 sequences listed, 59% were seen once. The study isolated at least 6.5 million PBMCs from each sample. This chain links TRBV7-9 with TRBJ2-1; TRBD2 matches at 9 bases. The receptor was derived from a man aged 18 to 30 in good health. Sequenced sample: blood. For the CDR3, the DNA is TGTGCCAGCAGCTTAATTCTGTCGCGGGAGGGTGAGCAGTTCTTC. Translating gives CASSLILSREGEQFF.